Listed here are 17 T cell receptor beta chains from one sample, sequenced in a study of shared clonotypes between healthy human individuals. Method: immunoSEQ multiplex PCR; TCRdb's copy keeps in-frame clones and lacks some. This table has around 1.9 million clones, more than 85% appearing once. Naive-designated CD8 cells lacked CD45RO, were positively enriched for CCR7, and omitted terminally differentiated effector memory CD45RA+ cells. The sample taken for sequencing was naive CD8+ T cells from PBMCs. These receptors were taken from a man between 18 and 35 years old in good health. Some clones in this sample may be carry-over from other donors' samples.

Regarding this clone: The sample holds other DNA sequences that translate to the same CDR3. This rearrangement joins TRBV29-1 to TRBJ1-1; TRBD1 matches 8 bases. The CDR3 is made up of 11 amino acids. The trim removed 7 bases at V and 4 bases at J, leaving 2 bases unmatched. The germline V gene has CDR1 SQVTM and CDR2 ANQGSEA. The CDR3 DNA follows: TGCAGCGCAACAGGGGGCACTGAAGCTTTCTTT. Translation: CSATGGTEAFF.

This clone was observed once. This chain uses TRBV9 with TRBJ2-6; D perhaps matches TRBD2 (6 bases). Per germline, CDR1 SGDLS and CDR2 YYNGEE. The CDR3 contains 17 residues. Trimming removed 2 bases at V and 0 bases at J, with 12 bases between. In nucleotides, the CDR3 is TGTGCCAGCAGCGTGCGGGGCGGTGACTCTGGGGCCAACGTCCTGACTTTC. The encoded protein is CASSVRGGDSGANVLTF.

The chain employs TRBV9 and TRBJ2-5, with D perhaps TRBD2 (6 bases). Germline V gene lookup returns CDR1 SGDLS and CDR2 YYNGEE. The V end lost 0 bases, the J end lost 0 bases, and 9 bases lay between the germline ends. CDR3 size: 15 residues. This CDR3 reads CASSVDGGDQETQYF. Here the CDR3 DNA reads TGTGCCAGCAGCGTAGATGGAGGGGACCAAGAGACCCAGTACTTC.

The V and J genes are TRBV10-3 and TRBJ2-1; 11 nucleotides agree with TRBD2. CDR1 and CDR2 (germline): ENHRY, SYGVKD. The trim removed 6 bases at V and 4 bases at J, leaving 8 bases unmatched. The CDR3 spans 16 residues. The CDR3 nucleotides are TGTGCCATCAGGGGGACTAGCGGATTCGGGTACAATGAGCAGTTCTTC. Translation gives CAIRGTSGFGYNEQFF.

The rearrangement links TRBV9 to TRBJ1-5; D is undetermined. The length of the CDR3 is 16 residues. Trimming cost V 4 bases and J 0 bases, with 14 bases left between them. Germline V gives CDR1 SGDLS, CDR2 YYNGEE. The CDR3 region has the DNA TGTGCCAGCAGCCCCAGCGGGGAGCTTAGCAATCAGCCCCAGCATTTT. Translated, it gives CASSPSGELSNQPQHF. The full variable domain, with the rest looked up from reference TRBV9 and TRBJ1-5, is DSGVTQTPKHLITATGQRVTLRCSPRSGDLSVYWYQQSLDQGLQFLIQYYNGEERAKGNILERFSAQQFPDLHSELNLSSLELGDSALYFCASSPSGELSNQPQHFGDGTRLSIL.

This rearrangement joins TRBV5-1 to TRBJ2-7; 10 positions match TRBD1. CDR1 and CDR2 from the germline V gene are SGHRS and YFSETQ. V lost 3 bases to trimming and J lost 5 bases; unmatched junction nucleotides: 11. The CDR3 has 16 amino acids. The CDR3 protein is CASSWGDRGIVHEQYF. CDR3 coding DNA: TGCGCCAGCAGCTGGGGGGACAGGGGAATCGTCCACGAGCAGTACTTC.

This clone was observed a single time. This chain links TRBV5-4 with TRBJ2-7, with D tentatively TRBD1 (8 bases). CDR3 length equals 18 residues. The germline gives CDR1 SGHNT, CDR2 YYREEE (reference sequence). V was cut by 1 base and J by 2 bases, with 22 bases left in between. The chain's CDR3 is CASSLQTGAGVFPYEQYF. The CDR3 nucleotides read TGTGCCAGCAGCTTGCAGACAGGGGCGGGGGTGTTCCCCTACGAGCAGTACTTC.

The chain uses TRBV11-3 and TRBJ2-5, with a weak D call TRBD2 (6 bases). Germline V gives CDR1 SGHNT, CDR2 YENEEA. CDR3 size: 14 residues. V shed 5 bases and J shed 3 bases, with 13 bases lying between them. The CDR3 coding sequence is TGTGCCAGCAGCCGCGGGGCCAACGAAGAGACCCAGTACTTC. This sequence encodes CASSRGANEETQYF.

This chain joins TRBV28 and TRBJ2-1, with 7 bases identical to TRBD2. The V segment lost 10 bases and the J segment 7 bases; nucleotides outside the gene matches: 13. Germline-derived CDR1 and CDR2 are MDHEN and SYDVKM. This CDR3 comprises 14 residues. Written as DNA, the CDR3 is TGTGCCACGGCGAAAAGCGGGGCCACGAATGAGCAGTTCTTC. Protein sequence: CATAKSGATNEQFF.

In its sample, this clone was seen once. The chain recombines TRBV27 with TRBJ2-6, with 8 bases lining up with TRBD1. The CDR3 totals 16 residues. The ends lost 11 bases at V and 1 base at J; junction bases unmatched: 10. The V gene's germline CDR1 is MNHEY and CDR2 SMNVEV (reference sequence). The CDR3 nucleotides are TGTGCCGTCTCTAGCAGGGGGCCGTCTGGGGCCAACGTCCTGACTTTC. Its protein is CAVSSRGPSGANVLTF.

The V call is TRBV28, the J call TRBJ1-1; no firm D call. V was cut by 5 bases and J by 0 bases, with 10 bases left in between. CDR1 MDHEN and CDR2 SYDVKM come from the germline V gene. The CDR3 extends over 14 amino acids. The CDR3 DNA sequence: TGTGCCAGCAGTATCAGGCCACTGAACACTGAAGCTTTCTTT. Its protein product is CASSIRPLNTEAFF.

On this clone itself: Other DNA sequences in this specimen translate into the identical CDR3. This chain links TRBV5-4 with TRBJ1-1, with unresolved D. The germline V gene has CDR1 SGHNT and CDR2 YYREEE (reference sequence). This CDR3 is 12 amino acids long. V was clipped by 4 bases and J by 5 bases, with 9 bases between them. The CDR3 sequence is CASSLGRTEAFF. DNA for the CDR3: TGTGCCAGCAGCCTTGGCAGGACTGAAGCTTTCTTT.

V is TRBV4-1 and J is TRBJ2-7, with D possibly matching TRBD1 (5 bases). With 1 base removed from V and 5 bases from J, the gap between germline ends came to 18 bases. The CDR3 is made up of 16 amino acids. Germline V lookup: CDR1 MGHRA, CDR2 YSYEKL. CDR3 nucleotides: TGCGCCAGCAGCCAAGGGGTCGGTGTCAGGGTAAACGAGCAGTACTTC. Residues: CASSQGVGVRVNEQYF.

For this clone: This sample also contains other DNA sequences that code for the same CDR3. V is TRBV9 and J is TRBJ2-7; D is perhaps TRBD2 (5 bases). Between the trimmed V and J ends, which lost 0 bases and 5 bases, there was a span of 6 bases. The length of the CDR3 is 12 residues. Germline V gene data show CDR1 as SGDLS and CDR2 as YYNGEE. The chain's CDR3 is CASSVDGDEQYF. CDR3 in DNA: TGTGCCAGCAGCGTAGACGGGGACGAGCAGTACTTC.

V gene TRBV28 combines with J gene TRBJ2-1, with D unresolved. The V gene lost 7 bases and the J gene lost 3 bases, with 16 bases spanning the gap. Germline V gene data show CDR1 as MDHEN and CDR2 as SYDVKM. The CDR3 is 15 amino acids. This CDR3 is CASNREAEIYNEQFF. CDR3 in DNA: TGTGCCAGCAACCGCGAGGCGGAGATCTACAATGAGCAGTTCTTC.

A note on this clone: The same CDR3 also results from other DNA sequences found in this sample. In DNA, the CDR3 is TGTGCCAGCAGCCCCGGAGCCAAAAACATTCAGTACTTC. This translates into CASSPGAKNIQYF. This chain connects TRBV9 to TRBJ2-4; D gene ambiguous. This CDR3 has 13 amino acids. Deletions cut 4 bases from V and 0 bases from J, with 5 bases between. Per germline, CDR1 SGDLS and CDR2 YYNGEE.

This chain links TRBV9 with TRBJ1-3; D is ambiguous. Germline V CDR1 and CDR2: SGDLS, YYNGEE. The V end lost 0 bases, the J end lost 2 bases, and 12 bases lay between the germline ends. The CDR3 sequence is 16 residues long. The CDR3 spells CASSVAGSRAGNTIYF. The CDR3 DNA reads as TGTGCCAGCAGCGTAGCCGGCAGTAGGGCTGGAAACACCATATATTTT.